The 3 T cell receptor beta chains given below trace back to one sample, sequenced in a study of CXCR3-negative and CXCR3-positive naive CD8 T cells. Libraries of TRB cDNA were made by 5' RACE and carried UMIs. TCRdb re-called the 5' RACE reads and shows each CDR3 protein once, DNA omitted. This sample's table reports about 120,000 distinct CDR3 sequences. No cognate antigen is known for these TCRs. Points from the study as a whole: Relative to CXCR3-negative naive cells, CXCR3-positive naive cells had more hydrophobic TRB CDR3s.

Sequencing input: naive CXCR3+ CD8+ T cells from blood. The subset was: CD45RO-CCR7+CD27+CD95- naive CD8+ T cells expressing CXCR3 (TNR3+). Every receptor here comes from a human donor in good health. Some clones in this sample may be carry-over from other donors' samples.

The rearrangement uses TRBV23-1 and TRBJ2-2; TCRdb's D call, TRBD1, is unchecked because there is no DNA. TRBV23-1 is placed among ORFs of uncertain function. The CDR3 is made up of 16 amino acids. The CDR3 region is CASSPRGQGNTGELFF.

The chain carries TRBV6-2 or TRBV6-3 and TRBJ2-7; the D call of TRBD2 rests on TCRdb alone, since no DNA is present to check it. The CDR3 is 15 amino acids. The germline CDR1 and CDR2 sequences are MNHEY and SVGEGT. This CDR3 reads CASRITNERFYEQYF.

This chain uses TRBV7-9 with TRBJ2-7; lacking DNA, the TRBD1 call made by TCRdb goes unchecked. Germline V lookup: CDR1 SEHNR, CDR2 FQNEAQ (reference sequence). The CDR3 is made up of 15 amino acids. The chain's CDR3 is CASSLGQGSSYEQYF.